The 14 T cell receptor beta chains below come from one sample, sequenced in a study of blood T cell repertoires in COVID-19. Sequenced by immunoSEQ multiplex PCR; TCRdb stores in-frame clones only, minus some. Of some 300,000 clones detected, around 88% appear once; the ten largest clones hold approximately 7.2%. The sequenced material came from peripheral blood. Receptors were obtained from a woman between 25 and 40 years old who had recovered from COVID-19.

V gene TRBV30 combines with J gene TRBJ1-4, with no clear D. Germline-derived CDR1 and CDR2 are GTSNPN and SVGIG (reference sequence). The CDR3 is 12 amino acids. The germline V and J ends were trimmed by 5 bases and 8 bases, with 12 bases remaining between them. CDR3 nucleotides: TGTGCCTGGTCAAAAAGGAGAGAAAAACTGTTTTTT. This codes for CAWSKRREKLFF.

This clone was found once. J is TRBJ2-5 and V is TRBV2; TRBD2 is a possible D gene (7 bases). Germline loops: CDR1 SNHLY, CDR2 FYNNEI. This CDR3 spans 13 amino acids. V was clipped by 7 bases and J by 3 bases, with 12 bases between them. The CDR3, as DNA: TGTGCCAGCATCCGGGGGGCCGAAGAGACCCAGTACTTC. Translation gives CASIRGAEETQYF.

The chain is built from TRBV10-3 and TRBJ2-2; 12 bases are shared with TRBD2. CDR3 length equals 17 residues. Germline CDR1 and CDR2: ENHRY and SYGVKD. J gave up 4 bases and V 8 bases, and 11 bases lay outside the gene matches. In DNA form, the CDR3 reads TGTGCCATCTCGACTAGCGGGGGTTTCGTGTCCACCGGGGAGCTGTTTTTT. It yields the protein CAISTSGGFVSTGELFF.

The chain's CDR3 is CASSFPGMGPGRELFF. The DNA of the CDR3 is TGTGCCAGCAGTTTCCCTGGGATGGGGCCAGGCCGGGAGCTGTTTTTT. V and J are TRBV28 and TRBJ2-2; a weak D match, TRBD1 (5 bases). This CDR3 is 16 amino acids long. V lost 3 bases to trimming and J lost 9 bases, with 20 bases between them. The germline V gene encodes CDR1 MDHEN and CDR2 SYDVKM.

This chain connects TRBV4-2 to TRBJ2-2; 8 positions agree with TRBD1. V was pared by 2 bases and J by 1 base, with 3 bases of the junction left unmatched. The length of the CDR3 is 16 residues. The germline CDR1 and CDR2 sequences are LGHNA and YNFKEQ. The CDR3 bases are TGTGCCAGCAGCCAAACGGGACAGGTGAACACCGGGGAGCTGTTTTTT. This encodes CASSQTGQVNTGELFF.

The V call is TRBV4-2, the J call TRBJ1-1, with D unclear. Germline values: CDR1 LGHNA, CDR2 YNFKEQ. CDR3 length: 13 amino acids. V lost 0 bases to trimming and J lost 4 bases, with 6 bases between them. The CDR3 sequence: CASSQDRSTEAFF. The DNA for the CDR3 is TGTGCCAGCAGCCAAGATAGGAGCACTGAAGCTTTCTTT.

The V and J genes are TRBV3-1 (or the pseudogene TRBV3-2) and TRBJ2-3; no clear D gene. The CDR3 is 14 amino acids. V gave up 0 bases and J gave up 5 bases, with 9 bases separating them. Per the germline V gene, CDR1 is LGHDT and CDR2 is YNNKEL (reference sequence). CDR3 sequence reads: CASSQEPTGDTQYF. Written as DNA, the CDR3 is TGTGCCAGCAGCCAAGAACCCACGGGAGATACGCAGTATTTT.

V is TRBV6-5 and J is TRBJ2-3; a possible D gene is TRBD2 (6 bases). Germline V gene sequence: CDR1 MNHEY, CDR2 SVGAGI. Deletions cut 6 bases from V and 0 bases from J, with 13 bases between. The CDR3 extends over 15 amino acids. CDR3 protein: CASSPPAGSTDTQYF. CDR3 in DNA: TGTGCCAGCAGCCCCCCGGCGGGAAGCACAGATACGCAGTATTTT.

This sequence joins TRBV5-1 and TRBJ2-3; unclear D gene. V was trimmed by 4 bases and J by 1 base, leaving 10 bases between them. This CDR3 has 14 amino acids. The germline gives CDR1 SGHRS, CDR2 YFSETQ. In DNA, the CDR3 is TGCGCCAGCAGCCCCGGAGACGGCACAGATACGCAGTATTTT. It is translated as CASSPGDGTDTQYF.

This clone came up a few times. This chain links TRBV6-5 with TRBJ2-2, with 9 nucleotides matching TRBD1. V lost 6 bases and J lost 4; bases outside the gene matches: 3. The CDR3 is 14 residues long. The germline CDR1 and CDR2 sequences are MNHEY and SVGAGI. The CDR3: CASRQGAGTGELFF. The CDR3 region has the DNA TGTGCCAGCAGACAGGGGGCTGGCACCGGGGAGCTGTTTTTT.

The sample holds one count of this clone. The chain couples TRBV24-1 to TRBJ1-4; a possible D gene is TRBD1 (5 bases). Per the germline V gene, CDR1 is KGHDR and CDR2 is SFDVKD. CDR3 size: 14 residues. V lost 3 bases, J lost 7 bases, and 11 bases lay in between. DNA of the CDR3: TGTGCCACCAGTGATGGGGGGTTGGGTGAAAAACTGTTTTTT. As protein: CATSDGGLGEKLFF.

This chain connects TRBV19 to TRBJ1-2, with 8 bases matching TRBD1. CDR1 and CDR2 from the germline V gene are LNHDA and SQIVND (reference sequence). With 8 bases clipped from V and 7 bases from J, the junction kept 6 bases outside the gene matches. This CDR3 has 12 residues. The CDR3 sequence is CASERQGFGYTF. The CDR3 coding sequence is TGTGCCAGTGAACGACAGGGGTTTGGCTACACCTTC.

The chain joins TRBV6-1 to TRBJ1-4, with D possibly TRBD1 on 5 matching bases. CDR1 is MNHNS and CDR2 is SASEGT in the germline V gene. The CDR3 length is 15 residues. Trimming took 3 bases from V and 4 from J, leaving 12 bases between them. The CDR3: CASSDPGLSNEKLFF. As DNA, the CDR3 is TGTGCCAGCAGTGACCCGGGACTGAGTAATGAAAAACTGTTTTTT.

A single count supports this clone. The chain couples TRBV27 to TRBJ2-7; weak D call: TRBD1 (5 bases). This CDR3 contains 14 residues. Germline CDR1 is MNHEY and CDR2 is SMNVEV (reference sequence). Trimming cost V 3 bases and J 0 bases, with 9 bases left between them. CDR3 sequence reads: CASSLVGHSYEQYF. The CDR3 nucleotides are TGTGCCAGCAGTTTGGTGGGGCACTCCTACGAGCAGTACTTC.